The 13 T cell receptor beta chains in this list originate from one sample, sequenced in a study of blood T cell repertoires in COVID-19 (dated by TCRdb to about 2020). Receptor amplification or capture employed the immunoSEQ multiplex PCR assay. Imported from immuneACCESS, the table was reduced by TCRdb to in-frame sequences with V and J called. These copies leave out some clones; in studies compared against another copy, an unresolved V gene accounts for under half, and the cause of the remainder is not known. In this sample the table shows some 350,000 clones, 88% of which occur a single time. Jointly, the top ten make up about 6.7% of the sample. Sequenced sample: peripheral blood. Every receptor here comes from a woman aged 70-85 years with COVID-19, enrolled during active disease.

The rearrangement uses TRBV3-1 (or the pseudogene TRBV3-2) and TRBJ2-7; D gene uncertain. V was pared by 0 bases and J by 4 bases, with 10 bases between. In germline, CDR1 is LGHDT, CDR2 YNNKEL (reference sequence). There are 14 residues in the CDR3. The CDR3 loop is CASSQDWSVYEQYF. The CDR3 coding sequence is TGTGCCAGCAGCCAAGATTGGTCGGTTTACGAGCAGTACTTC.

This chain connects TRBV5-4 to TRBJ2-3; 8 positions agree with TRBD1. With V trimmed by 4 bases and J by 0 bases, 13 bases remained unmatched. Per germline, CDR1 SGHNT and CDR2 YYREEE (reference sequence). CDR3 length equals 18 residues. The CDR3 DNA reads as TGTGCCAGCAGCCCTGGACAGGGACTGGGACCAAGCACAGATACGCAGTATTTT. Encoded protein: CASSPGQGLGPSTDTQYF.

This sequence joins TRBV19 and TRBJ1-5; 7 nucleotides line up with TRBD1. Germline CDR1 reads LNHDA; CDR2 reads SQIVND (reference sequence). The length of the CDR3 is 14 residues. Trimming at V came to 1 base and at J to 6 bases, leaving 3 bases not matched to a gene. The CDR3 nucleotides read TGTGCCAGTAGTATAGGAGGGGGCTCTCAGCCCCAGCATTTT. Protein product: CASSIGGGSQPQHF.

The chain recombines TRBV2 with TRBJ2-1; D may be TRBD1 (5 bases). The CDR3 runs 13 residues. Per germline, CDR1 SNHLY and CDR2 FYNNEI. V was clipped by 1 base and J by 9 bases, with 10 bases between them. This chain's CDR3 is CASSEEQGSEQFF. The CDR3 DNA follows: TGTGCCAGCAGTGAAGAGCAGGGTAGTGAGCAGTTCTTC.

CDR3 in DNA: TGTGCCAGCATCCCGGACAGGAACCATGAGCAGTTCTTC. Translation gives CASIPDRNHEQFF. The V call is TRBV2, the J call TRBJ2-1, with 7 bases aligning to TRBD1. The V segment lost 7 bases and the J segment 8 bases; nucleotides outside the gene matches: 8. The CDR3 is made up of 13 amino acids. Germline CDR1 and CDR2: SNHLY and FYNNEI.

The gene calls are TRBV28 and TRBJ1-1; 8 nucleotides align to TRBD1. Germline lookup yields CDR1 MDHEN and CDR2 SYDVKM. The CDR3 runs 17 residues. In DNA, the CDR3 is TGTGTAGTGGGGCAACCCGGGACAGGTTTTCGGGGCACTGAAGCTTTCTTT. It codes for CVVGQPGTGFRGTEAFF.

There are a few counts of this clone. V gene TRBV20-1 combines with J gene TRBJ2-3; D not certain. V lost 3 bases, J lost 5 bases, and 12 bases lay in between. Germline V CDR1 and CDR2: DFQATT, SNEGSKA (reference sequence). The CDR3 is made up of 13 amino acids. Here the CDR3 reads CSASSTPVDTQYF. As DNA, the CDR3 is TGCAGTGCTAGTTCTACCCCGGTAGATACGCAGTATTTT.

The chain couples TRBV7-2 to TRBJ2-7; 9 bases fit TRBD1. Germline lookup yields CDR1 SGHTA and CDR2 FQGNSA. J lost 6 bases, V lost 4 bases, and 7 bases had no gene match. This CDR3 has 14 residues. The CDR3 reads CASSYKQGAAEQYF. CDR3 nucleotides: TGTGCCAGCAGCTACAAACAGGGGGCAGCCGAGCAGTACTTC.

The rearrangement joins TRBV7-2 to TRBJ1-5, with D unclear. Trimming shortened V by 3 bases and J by 9 bases, and 12 bases separated the two germline ends. CDR3 length: 13 amino acids. CDR1 and CDR2 (germline): SGHTA, FQGNSA. CDR3 sequence: CASSFDRGSPQHF. DNA of the CDR3: TGTGCCAGCAGCTTTGACCGGGGATCGCCCCAGCATTTT.

The rearrangement links TRBV6-1 to TRBJ1-2; TRBD1 is a possible D gene (5 bases). The germline V gene encodes CDR1 MNHNS and CDR2 SASEGT. Trimming stripped 2 bases from V and 4 bases from J, with 23 bases between. The length of the CDR3 is 18 residues. Written as DNA, the CDR3 is TGTGCCAGCAGTGAATTGCCCACCAGCATCGGGACTGGCTATGGCTACACCTTC. Amino acid sequence: CASSELPTSIGTGYGYTF.

This chain uses TRBV29-1 with TRBJ1-2; TRBD1 matches at 7 bases. Per the germline V gene, CDR1 is SQVTM and CDR2 is ANQGSEA. CDR3 length: 13 residues. The ends lost 4 bases at V and 4 bases at J; junction bases unmatched: 6. The CDR3 is CSVGKQGVYGYTF. In DNA, the CDR3 is TGCAGCGTTGGGAAGCAGGGGGTCTATGGCTACACCTTC.

The chain links TRBV5-5 to TRBJ2-1; TRBD1 matches 7 bases. From germline, CDR1 is SGHKS and CDR2 YYEKEE (reference sequence). The CDR3 spans 18 residues. V gave up 4 bases and J gave up 5 bases; unmatched junction bases: 18. CDR3 amino acids: CASSDGQAPTLKHNEQFF. The DNA of the CDR3 is TGTGCCAGCAGCGACGGACAGGCCCCGACCTTGAAACACAATGAGCAGTTCTTC.

This chain joins TRBV28 and TRBJ1-5, with 7 nucleotides matching TRBD1. The CDR3 runs 14 residues. Losses at the gene ends were 3 bases for V and 6 bases for J; bases not matched to a gene: 5. The V gene's germline CDR1 is MDHEN and CDR2 SYDVKM. The CDR3 nucleotides read TGTGCCAGCAGTTTCGAGGGGGCTGTTCAGCCCCAGCATTTT. Residues: CASSFEGAVQPQHF.